This TCR beta chain was captured in a study of brain T cells in children with intractable seizures. Clones were read by immunoSEQ multiplex PCR, and TCRdb kept only the in-frame ones, dropping some. Of under 150,000 clones in the sample, under 95% were seen once. Pre-surgery treatment included at least one anti-epileptic drug. Germline-derived CDR1 and CDR2 are SGHTA and FQGNSA. Trimming stripped 1 base from V and 2 bases from J, with 9 bases between. This CDR3 is built from 14 residues. The TCR originated in a boy in the first two years of life with hemimegalencephaly and intractable seizures. The starting material was peripheral blood, obtained at surgery. The chain combines TRBV7-2 with TRBJ2-7; no firm D call. CDR3 sequence: CASSLVVDTYEQYF. The CDR3 DNA follows: TGTGCCAGCAGCTTAGTCGTAGATACCTACGAGCAGTACTTC.